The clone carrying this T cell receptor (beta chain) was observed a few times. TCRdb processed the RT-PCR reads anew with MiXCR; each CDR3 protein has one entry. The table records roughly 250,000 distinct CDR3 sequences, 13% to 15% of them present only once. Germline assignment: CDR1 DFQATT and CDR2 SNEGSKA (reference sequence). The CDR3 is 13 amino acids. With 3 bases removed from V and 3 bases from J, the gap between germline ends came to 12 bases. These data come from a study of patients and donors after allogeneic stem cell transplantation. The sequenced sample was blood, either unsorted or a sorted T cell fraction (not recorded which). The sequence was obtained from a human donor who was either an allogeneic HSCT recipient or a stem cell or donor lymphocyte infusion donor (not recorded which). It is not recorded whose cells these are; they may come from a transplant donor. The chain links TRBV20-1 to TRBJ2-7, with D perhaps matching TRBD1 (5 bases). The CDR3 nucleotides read TGCAGTGCTAGGAAGGACACGAACTACGAGCAGTACTTC. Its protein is CSARKDTNYEQYF.